The 15 T cell receptor beta chains below all came from one sample that was sequenced in a study of T cells in Graves' hyperthyroidism and ophthalmopathy. TCR beta CDR3 regions were amplified from RNA. Initially, a first-round RT-PCR of the TCR CDR3 employed the HTBI primer set. From the multiplex PCR reads, TCRdb called clonotypes with MiXCR, one entry per CDR3 protein. The table includes 600,000 or so distinct CDR3 sequences, about a sixth detected once. The sample taken for sequencing was blood. The receptors here all came from a woman aged 30 to 39 with Graves' hyperthyroidism.

This chain uses TRBV15 with TRBJ2-5; tentatively, D is TRBD2 (6 bases). CDR3 size: 15 residues. CDR1 is LNHNV, CDR2 YYDKDF, per germline (reference sequence). V lost 0 bases and J 0 bases, leaving 8 bases between the germline ends. The CDR3 here is CATSRDRGNQETQYF. The CDR3 DNA reads TGTGCCACCAGCAGAGATCGGGGGAACCAAGAGACCCAGTACTTC. The whole variable domain, filled in from reference TRBV15 and TRBJ2-5, reads DAMVIQNPRYQVTQFGKPVTLSCSQTLNHNVMYWYQQKSSQAPKLLFHYYDKDFNNEADTPDNFQSRRPNTSFCFLDIRSPGLGDTAMYLCATSRDRGNQETQYFGPGTRLLVL.

This clonotype has at least ten counts. The V call is TRBV27, the J call TRBJ1-1, with D uncertain. Trimming took off 3 bases at V and 10 bases at J, with 21 bases between the two ends. Germline values: CDR1 MNHEY, CDR2 SMNVEV (reference sequence). The CDR3 is 15 amino acids. The CDR3 bases are TGTGCCAGCAGTTTGACGCCGGGCCCGGGGATGGGAGCTTTCTTT. Translating it yields CASSLTPGPGMGAFF.

This clonotype was picked up many times. The chain links TRBV28 to TRBJ1-6, with D maybe TRBD1 (5 bases). CDR3 length equals 14 residues. The germline gives CDR1 MDHEN, CDR2 SYDVKM. Between the trimmed V and J ends, which lost 3 bases and 11 bases, there was a span of 14 bases. CDR3: CASSFGGTGTPLHF. Written as DNA, the CDR3 is TGTGCCAGCAGTTTTGGAGGGACGGGGACACCCCTCCACTTT.

This clonotype was seen repeatedly, ten times or more. The chain links TRBV27 to TRBJ1-1; D uncertain. The V end was cut by 0 bases, the J end by 3 bases, with 5 bases between. The germline V gene has CDR1 MNHEY and CDR2 SMNVEV (reference sequence). The CDR3 runs to 13 residues. CDR3 bases: TGTGCCAGCAGTTTATCGAGGGACACTGAAGCTTTCTTT. Translated: CASSLSRDTEAFF.

This clonotype was seen a handful of times. V gene TRBV29-1 combines with J gene TRBJ2-1, with 10 bases fitting TRBD2. From germline, CDR1 is SQVTM and CDR2 ANQGSEA. Trimming cost V 7 bases and J 14 bases; bases outside gene matches: 8. The CDR3 is 11 amino acids. In DNA, the CDR3 is TGCAGCGCACCTATCGGGACTAGCGAGTTCTTC. Translating it yields CSAPIGTSEFF.

The chain uses TRBV24-1 and TRBJ1-4; 8 bases are a match to TRBD1. The J segment lost 8 bases and the V segment lost 9 bases, leaving 13 bases of the junction unmatched. The germline V gene encodes CDR1 KGHDR and CDR2 SFDVKD. The CDR3 has 15 amino acids. The CDR3 loop reads CATGHFTGGVEKLFF. The DNA of the CDR3 is TGTGCCACCGGACATTTCACAGGGGGAGTGGAAAAACTGTTTTTT.

The rearrangement links TRBV7-2 to TRBJ2-3, with D possibly matching TRBD2 (6 bases). The V and J ends lost 5 bases and 2 bases respectively, with 23 bases between them. The CDR3 covers 18 residues. The germline CDR1 and CDR2 sequences are SGHTA and FQGNSA. DNA for the CDR3: TGTGCCAGCAGCCAACGGGGGAATTCCGGGACTGACACAGATACGCAGTATTTT. As protein: CASSQRGNSGTDTDTQYF.

Ten or more counts support this clonotype. At one boundary the junction diverges from the germline segment, which might be a read error. The chain is built from TRBV6-1 and TRBJ1-1, with 7 bases identical to TRBD1. Per germline, CDR1 MNHNS and CDR2 SASEGT. The CDR3 is 19 residues long. The CDR3 reads CASSKARPFDRDRNTEAFF. DNA for the CDR3: TGTGCCAGCAGTAAAGCACGCCCCTTCGACAGGGACCGGAACACTGAAGCTTTCTTT.

This clonotype was recorded at least ten times. This chain connects TRBV5-8 to TRBJ1-1; 7 positions agree with TRBD1. The CDR3 has 15 amino acids. The germline gives CDR1 SGHTS, CDR2 YDEGEE. J was trimmed by 1 base and V by 1 base; bases with no gene match: 4. The CDR3 bases are TGTGCCAGCAGCTTGTGGAGGGACAGGAACACTGAAGCTTTCTTT. This translates into CASSLWRDRNTEAFF.

This sequence joins TRBV20-1 and TRBJ2-1, with TRBD2 matching over 11 bases. Germline CDR1 reads DFQATT; CDR2 reads SNEGSKA (reference sequence). The J segment lost 15 bases and the V segment lost 0 bases, leaving 16 bases of the junction unmatched. CDR3 length: 16 residues. In DNA, the CDR3 is TGCAGTGCTAGAGATGATGCGGGACTAGCGGCAAGGCGGCCGTTCTTC. Encoded protein: CSARDDAGLAARRPFF.

V gene TRBV18 combines with J gene TRBJ1-4; TRBD1 is a possible D gene (5 bases). Deletions cut 3 bases from V and 4 bases from J, with 18 bases between. Germline CDR1 reads KGHSH; CDR2 reads LQKENI. CDR3 size: 17 residues. Written as DNA, the CDR3 is TGTGCCAGCTCACCCGGGAGAGGAACGGGGGATAATGAAAAACTGTTTTTT. Amino acid sequence: CASSPGRGTGDNEKLFF.

The rearrangement joins TRBV28 to TRBJ2-7, with a possible D match to TRBD1 (6 bases). The V end lost 6 bases, the J end lost 4 bases, and 16 bases lay between the germline ends. Germline-derived CDR1 and CDR2 are MDHEN and SYDVKM. This CDR3 is built from 14 residues. CDR3 coding DNA: TGTGCCAGCAGCGACACAGGGATTCGGTACGAGCAGTACTTC. This gives the protein CASSDTGIRYEQYF.

This clonotype was seen at least ten times. The chain carries TRBV5-1 and TRBJ2-3; 12 bases agree with TRBD1. V was pared by 0 bases and J by 3 bases, with 5 bases of the junction left unmatched. The CDR3 covers 17 residues. Germline assignment: CDR1 SGHRS and CDR2 YFSETQ. This CDR3 is CASSLEGQGARTDTQYF. In DNA, the CDR3 is TGCGCCAGCAGCTTGGAGGGACAGGGGGCGAGGACAGATACGCAGTATTTT.

This clonotype came up many times. The chain uses TRBV2 and TRBJ1-1; D uncertain. Trimming pared 7 bases from V and 1 base from J, leaving 10 bases between. Looked up from germline, CDR1 is SNHLY and CDR2 is FYNNEI. The CDR3 covers 13 residues. CDR3 protein: CASTNVANTEAFF. CDR3 DNA: TGTGCCAGCACCAACGTAGCGAACACTGAAGCTTTCTTT. The complete variable domain, with remaining parts taken from reference TRBV2 and TRBJ1-1, reads EPEVTQTPSHQVTQMGQEVILRCVPISNHLYFYWYRQILGQKVEFLVSFYNNEISEKSEIFDDQFSVERPDGSNFTLKIRSTKLEDSAMYFCASTNVANTEAFFGQGTRLTVV.

The V and J genes are TRBV5-1 and TRBJ1-4; 7 positions match TRBD1. The J segment lost 5 bases and the V segment lost 3 bases, leaving 4 bases of the junction unmatched. The CDR3 is 14 residues long. Germline lookup yields CDR1 SGHRS and CDR2 YFSETQ. The CDR3 loop reads CASSYRGPNEKLFF. For the CDR3, the DNA is TGCGCCAGCAGCTACAGGGGCCCGAATGAAAAACTGTTTTTT.